Here is one TCR beta chain with its context. The antigen is unknown. The CDR3 is made up of 12 amino acids. Germline V gives CDR1 SGHNT, CDR2 YYREEE (reference sequence). Trimming removed 5 bases from V and 5 bases from J, with 8 bases in between. The data are from a study of breast tumors, draining lymph nodes, adjacent tissues. One entry per CDR3 protein results from TCRdb running MiXCR on the multiplex PCR reads. This table holds approximately 230,000 distinct CDR3 sequences, under 40% found once. The study's findings and limits: Tumor TCR diversity was below lymph nodes but above nontumor tissue. That most tumor T cells come from lymph nodes remained unproven. Tumor and nontumor repertoires were significantly more similar in luminal-like than in basal-like breast cancer.

The lymph nodes were axillary draining lymph nodes from breast cancer patients. The sequence came from a female donor with breast cancer. Some clones in this sample may be carry-over from other donors' samples. The material sequenced was axillary lymph node tissue. The V call is TRBV5-4, the J call TRBJ2-1, with D perhaps matching TRBD1 (6 bases). The CDR3 spells CASSQGHNEQFF. For the CDR3, the DNA is TGTGCCAGCAGTCAGGGGCACAATGAGCAGTTCTTC.